This TCR beta chain is drawn from a study of T cells in Graves' hyperthyroidism and ophthalmopathy. Findings and limits, study-wide: Blood also held most thyroid clonotypes expanded beyond 0.001.

Uncontrolled infection, other autoimmune disease, pregnancy or lactation barred patients from enrollment. Trimming took off 4 bases at V and 11 bases at J, with 20 bases between the two ends. Per the germline V gene, CDR1 is SEHNR and CDR2 is FQNEAQ (reference sequence). This CDR3 contains 14 residues. This clonotype was observed once. No antigen is known for it. It was RNA transcripts that yielded the amplified TCR beta CDR3 regions. The HTBI primer set was used in a first-round RT-PCR of the TCR CDR3. MiXCR was run by TCRdb on the multiplex PCR reads, yielding one entry per CDR3 protein. The table records around 660,000 distinct CDR3 sequences, 45% of them present only once.

The sample comprised peripheral blood or thyroid tissue (not recorded which). V usage is TRBV7-9 and J usage is TRBJ1-1; a weak D match, TRBD1 (5 bases). The sequence derives from an adult man with Graves' disease, either hyperthyroidism or ophthalmopathy (not recorded which). CDR3 DNA: TGTGCCAGCAGCTCCCAGCCGGGGCTGCAAAATGCTTTCTTT. Translated: CASSSQPGLQNAFF.